Presented here are 13 T cell receptor beta chains from one specimen sequenced in a study of molecular identifiers for immune sequencing clone quantification. Via MiXCR, TCRdb re-called the PCR reads, giving one row per CDR3 protein. Of about 320,000 distinct CDR3 sequences in the sample, roughly 23% are singletons; the top ten hold about 0.81%. Sequencing was done on a sample of naive CD8+ T cells from blood, with Jurkat cell RNA spiked in. The subset here: FACS-sorted CD8+CD4-CCR7+CD45RA+ naive T cells. The receptor source for this set is a human donor in good health. Some libraries in this study had Jurkat cell RNA spiked in.

For this clonotype: A much larger clone sits a single nucleotide away, making a read error possible. The V call is TRBV4-1, the J call TRBJ1-5; unclear D gene. CDR1 and CDR2 (germline): MGHRA, YSYEKL. The CDR3 runs to 15 residues. The CDR3 here is CASGQEWNSNQPQHF. The CDR3 DNA reads as TGCGCCAGCGGCCAAGAATGGAATAGCAATCAGCCCCAGCATTTT.

The chain joins TRBV19 to TRBJ2-2; TRBD2 matches 9 bases. Germline CDR1 reads LNHDA; CDR2 reads SQIVND (reference sequence). CDR3 size: 17 residues. With V trimmed by 5 bases and J by 4 bases, 11 bases remained unmatched. As DNA, the CDR3 is TGTGCCAGTAGTTTGCGCGGGAGGGGAGCTTTCACCGGGGAGCTGTTTTTT. It codes for CASSLRGRGAFTGELFF. Based on the CDR3 plus reference TRBV19 and TRBJ2-2, the full variable domain is DGGITQSPKYLFRKEGQNVTLSCEQNLNHDAMYWYRQDPGQGLRLIYYSQIVNDFQKGDIAEGYSVSREKKESFPLTVTSAQKNPTAFYLCASSLRGRGAFTGELFFGEGSRLTVL.

In the case of this clonotype: The missing conserved phenylalanine or tryptophan at the end of this CDR3 makes a read error likely. The chain links TRBV20-1 to TRBJ2-5, with 11 bases lining up with TRBD1. The V and J ends lost 0 bases and 6 bases, in that order; junction bases with no gene match: 6. This CDR3 spans 15 amino acids. The V gene's germline CDR1 is DFQATT and CDR2 SNEGSKA (reference sequence). CDR3 nucleotide sequence: TGCAGTGCTAGAGATGGACAGGGGGCGGATAAGACCCAGTACTCC. As protein: CSARDGQGADKTQYS.

Comments on this clonotype: A much larger clone lies a single base off, so this may be a read error. The chain couples TRBV5-3 to TRBJ2-3; D remains ambiguous. Being an ORF, TRBV5-3 has a function that is uncertain. V lost 10 bases and J lost 2, with 11 bases in between. CDR3 length: 12 amino acids. CDR3 residues: CAGSAYTDTQYF. The DNA of the CDR3 is TGTGCCGGCAGCGCCTACACAGATACGCAGTATTTT.

This clonotype was detected ten times or more. This rearrangement joins TRBV7-9 to TRBJ2-6; the D call may be TRBD1 or TRBD2 (5 bases each). Germline CDR1 SEHNR, CDR2 FQNEAQ (reference sequence). The V end was cut by 2 bases, the J end by 0 bases, with 17 bases between. The CDR3 is made up of 19 amino acids. The chain's CDR3 is CASSLKFRGVDSGANVLTF. In DNA form, the CDR3 reads TGTGCCAGCAGCTTAAAGTTTAGGGGAGTTGACTCTGGGGCCAACGTCCTGACTTTC.

With respect to this clonotype: A much larger clone sits a single nucleotide away, making a read error possible. V and J are TRBV30 and TRBJ2-3; TRBD2 might be the D (5 bases). V was cut by 0 bases and J by 5 bases, with 6 bases left in between. Germline values: CDR1 GTSNPN, CDR2 SVGIG (reference sequence). The CDR3 sequence is 12 residues long. The CDR3 sequence: CAWSVGRDTQYF. In DNA form, the CDR3 reads TGTGCCTGGAGTGTAGGGAGAGATACGCAGTATTTT.

Points on this clonotype: This clone may be a read error of a much larger clone one base away. The V call is TRBV2, the J call TRBJ2-3; D is unresolved. The germline V and J ends were trimmed by 8 bases and 1 base, with 13 bases remaining between them. Germline CDR1 and CDR2: SNHLY and FYNNEI. The CDR3 covers 14 residues. CDR3 region: CASGQPDRTDTQYF. The CDR3 DNA reads TGTGCCAGCGGTCAACCCGATCGCACAGATACGCAGTATTTT.

This chain uses TRBV27 with TRBJ1-5; D is undetermined. Germline-derived CDR1 and CDR2 are MNHEY and SMNVEV (reference sequence). The CDR3 runs 14 residues. V lost 5 bases, J lost 0 bases, and 8 bases lay in between. The CDR3 nucleotides are TGTGCCAGCAGTCTTTTTAATAGCAATCAGCCCCAGCATTTT. This translates into CASSLFNSNQPQHF.

As for this clonotype: A much larger clone lies a single base off, so this may be a read error. The rearrangement links TRBV19 to TRBJ2-3, with unresolved D. The CDR3 extends over 13 amino acids. CDR1 is LNHDA, CDR2 SQIVND, per germline (reference sequence). The CDR3 DNA reads as TGTGCCAGTAGTATGACGACTTCAGATACGCGGTATTTT. Its translation: CASSMTTSDTRYF.

This clonotype came up many times. The chain joins TRBV9 to TRBJ2-7; 7 bases are shared with TRBD1. V was pared by 1 base and J by 1 base, with 5 bases of the junction left unmatched. Looked up from germline, CDR1 is SGDLS and CDR2 is YYNGEE. The CDR3 is 15 residues long. The CDR3 DNA reads TGTGCCAGCAGCGTAACCGGGACAGATTCCTACGAGCAGTACTTC. Amino acid sequence: CASSVTGTDSYEQYF.

This clonotype was counted many times. The rearrangement links TRBV12-3 or TRBV12-4 to TRBJ2-7; D is uncertain. This CDR3 contains 14 residues. V gave up 6 bases and J gave up 7 bases, with 19 bases separating them. The CDR3 DNA sequence: TGTGCCAGCAGCCCTGGGATTCCACTGGGAGAGCAGTACTTC. It is translated as CASSPGIPLGEQYF.

Points on this clonotype: A read error may explain this, as a much larger clone is one base away. The chain links TRBV4-3 to TRBJ1-5; the match to TRBD1 covers 8 bases. This CDR3 contains 14 residues. Looked up from germline, CDR1 is LGHNA and CDR2 is YSLEER. As DNA, the CDR3 is TGCGCCAGCTGCCAAACAGGGGGTAGCCAGCCCCAGCATTTT. Protein sequence: CASCQTGGSQPQHF.

This clonotype was seen a handful of times. The J gene is TRBJ2-7, the V gene TRBV14, with D possibly matching TRBD2 (5 bases). V lost 0 bases to trimming and J lost 3 bases, with 18 bases between them. Germline V gene lookup returns CDR1 SGHDN and CDR2 FVKESK. The CDR3 is made up of 17 amino acids. CDR3 nucleotides: TGTGCCAGCAGCCAAGATTACCGGTCCGGGGTCGGCTACGAGCAGTACTTC. Its protein is CASSQDYRSGVGYEQYF. The complete variable domain, with remaining parts taken from reference TRBV14 and TRBJ2-7, reads EAGVTQFPSHSVIEKGQTVTLRCDPISGHDNLYWYRRVMGKEIKFLLHFVKESKQDESGMPNNRFLAERTGGTYSTLKVQPAELEDSGVYFCASSQDYRSGVGYEQYFGPGTRLTVT.